This TCR beta chain was identified during a study of shared clonotypes between healthy human individuals. Donors were healthy HIV-negative adults without recently reported acute infections or vaccinations. Both subsets, CD45RA+ naive and CD45RA-negative memory, were split from the CD4+ cells. Deep-level assay runs were performed. The method was immunoSEQ multiplex PCR; TCRdb's version includes in-frame clones alone and lacks a portion of them. The sample records about 600,000 clones, 97% being singletons. The CDR3 consists of 17 residues. V lost 1 base and J lost 0; bases outside the gene matches: 2. Germline values: CDR1 MGHRA, CDR2 YSYEKL.

The sample was naive CD4+ T cells sorted from blood. Subset in this sample: CD45RA+ positively selected. The rearrangement uses TRBV4-1 and TRBJ2-5; 13 nucleotides line up with TRBD2. The receptor was isolated from a young woman in good health. Written as DNA, the CDR3 is TGCGCCAGCAGCCAAGGGGGACTAGCGGGGTACCAAGAGACCCAGTACTTC. Protein: CASSQGGLAGYQETQYF.